The present entry profiles one T cell receptor (beta chain) with its context. Its matching antigen is unknown. The data originate from a study of vaccination and CD4 T cells after COVID-19. Looking at the study overall: Post-COVID samples were collected a median about 95 days following diagnosis, spanning 35 to 161. Control cultures were supplied with a CEFX pool, an HIV-1 Nef pool, or no peptide at all. General observations from the study: Relatively small numbers of convalescent patients were studied, with no early post-infection timepoints included.

Once obtained from cultured CD4+ T cells, the DNA was sequenced using the Oncomine TCR Beta short-read assay. TCRdb re-derived calls from the PCR reads in MiXCR, one entry per CDR3 protein. The data show 15,000 or so distinct CDR3 sequences, with 55% to 75% seen just once and about an eighth held by the top ten. Regarding treatment: roughly 11-day PBMC culture with coronavirus spike peptide pools or control peptides (ViraFEST assay). Negative selection purified CD4+ T cells after approximately nine days of culture. This TCR derives from a human donor who had recovered from COVID-19. Sequenced sample: CD4+ T cells from blood, cultured in vitro.

This CDR3 is CASRRASTDTQYF. CDR3 coding DNA: TGTGCCAGCAGGCGTGCTAGCACAGATACGCAGTATTTT. The chain joins TRBV2 to TRBJ2-3; D is uncertain. CDR3 length: 13 residues. From germline, CDR1 is SNHLY and CDR2 FYNNEI. Trimming stripped 6 bases from V and 0 bases from J, with 7 bases between.